Listed below are T cell receptor beta chains from one sample, sequenced in a study of OX40 agonist ivuxolimab in advanced cancers. Measured with immunoSEQ multiplex PCR; TCRdb has only the in-frame clones, and not every one. The repertoire holds roughly 93,000 clones, 92% seen once, with 0.45% to 0.6% in the top ten. This specimen consisted of CD4+ or CD8+ T cells sorted from blood, obtained in a trial of the OX40 agonist ivuxolimab. Every receptor here comes from an adult with an advanced solid tumor such as melanoma, head and neck, liver or kidney cancer. The CDR3 runs from the conserved cysteine through the conserved F or W. A D gene is named only where the DNA matches it firmly. Clone size appears in some rows only: once, few, many, or a class for an expanded clone.

v_gene,abundance,len,j_gene,d_gene,CDR3aa,CDR3nt
TRBV5-6,-,15,TRBJ2-5,TRBD1,CASRPETGGQETQYF,TGTGCCAGCAGACCAGAGACAGGGGGCCAAGAGACCCAGTACTTC
TRBV7-6,-,13,TRBJ1-6,TRBD1,CASPGQYNSPLHF,TGTGCCAGTCCGGGACAGTATAATTCACCCCTCCACTTT
TRBV10-3,-,13,TRBJ2-5,-,CAIRRGLQETQYF,TGTGCCATCCGGAGGGGCCTCCAAGAGACCCAGTACTTC
TRBV9,-,14,TRBJ2-2,TRBD1,CASSLTGGNGELFF,TGTGCCAGCAGCCTCACAGGGGGCAACGGGGAGCTGTTTTTT
TRBV9,-,15,TRBJ2-1,TRBD2,CASSVAGASGSEQFF,TGTGCCAGCAGCGTAGCTGGGGCTAGCGGGAGTGAGCAGTTCTTC
TRBV7-9,-,14,TRBJ1-6,-,CASSSGSHSSPLHF,TGTGCCAGCAGCTCCGGGAGCCATAGTTCACCCCTCCACTTT
TRBV10-1,-,17,TRBJ2-6,TRBD2,CASSTGLAGPGANVLTF,TGCGCCAGCTCGACAGGACTAGCGGGACCTGGGGCCAACGTCCTGACTTTC
TRBV11-1,-,12,TRBJ2-4,-,CDKPWGPNIQYF,TGTGACAAGCCCTGGGGGCCAAACATTCAGTACTTC
TRBV29-1,-,18,TRBJ1-1,-,CSVGSTVQPGQTNTEAFF,TGCAGCGTTGGGAGCACTGTCCAACCTGGACAGACGAACACTGAAGCTTTCTTT
TRBV5-1,-,16,TRBJ1-1,-,CASSLASGAMNTEAFF,TGCGCCAGCAGCTTGGCCAGTGGGGCCATGAACACTGAAGCTTTCTTT
TRBV11-3,few,14,TRBJ2-5,-,CASSLGGAQETQYF,TGTGCCAGCAGCTTGGGGGGGGCGCAAGAGACCCAGTACTTC
TRBV5-1,-,15,TRBJ2-1,TRBD2,CASSLTSGFYNEQFF,TGCGCCAGCAGCTTGACTAGCGGCTTTTACAATGAGCAGTTCTTC
TRBV10-3,-,14,TRBJ2-7,TRBD1,CAIGWTGRLYEQYF,TGTGCCATCGGTTGGACAGGGAGGCTCTACGAGCAGTACTTC
TRBV5-1,-,17,TRBJ2-1,-,CASSLGGTGGSYNEQFF,TGCGCCAGCAGCTTGGGGGGCACCGGGGGCTCCTACAATGAGCAGTTCTTC
TRBV7-8,-,17,TRBJ2-7,TRBD2,CASSSHRGLAEKYEQYF,TGTGCCAGCAGCTCCCATAGGGGACTAGCGGAGAAATACGAGCAGTACTTC
TRBV7-2,-,13,TRBJ2-2,-,CASSTRHTGELFF,TGTGCCAGCAGCACCCGACATACCGGGGAGCTGTTTTTT
TRBV2,-,15,TRBJ2-1,TRBD2,CASSGGTSGYNEQFF,TGTGCCAGCAGTGGAGGGACTAGCGGGTACAATGAGCAGTTCTTC
TRBV18,few,12,TRBJ1-1,-,CASSSGGLEAFF,TGTGCCAGCTCATCAGGTGGGTTAGAAGCTTTCTTT
TRBV7-9,-,12,TRBJ2-1,-,CASRRWAEQQFF,TGTGCCAGCAGACGTTGGGCAGAACAGCAGTTCTTC
TRBV5-1,-,14,TRBJ1-2,-,CASSLEGRGYGYTF,TGCGCCAGCAGCTTAGAGGGGCGCGGCTATGGCTACACCTTC
TRBV7-9,-,14,TRBJ2-5,-,CASSLGTPPETQYF,TGTGCCAGCAGCCTCGGGACTCCCCCGGAGACCCAGTACTTC
TRBV30,-,10,TRBJ2-5,-,CAWSRETQYF,TGTGCCTGGTCTCGGGAGACCCAGTACTTC
TRBV7-9,-,12,TRBJ2-1,-,CASSLRYNEQFF,TGTGCCAGCAGCCTCCGATACAATGAGCAGTTCTTC
TRBV19,-,13,TRBJ1-1,-,CATSPRGDTEAFF,TGTGCCACCTCGCCGAGAGGGGACACTGAAGCTTTCTTT
TRBV4-1,-,16,TRBJ1-5,-,CASSPREPYSNQPQHF,TGCGCCAGCAGCCCCCGGGAGCCTTATAGCAATCAGCCCCAGCATTTT
TRBV6-1,-,15,TRBJ1-5,-,CASSALRNSNQPQHF,TGTGCCAGCAGTGCGCTCAGGAATAGCAATCAGCCCCAGCATTTT
TRBV30,-,16,TRBJ2-3,TRBD2,CAWSRWQRGGTDTQYF,TGTGCCTGGAGTCGGTGGCAGCGGGGGGGCACAGATACGCAGTATTTT
TRBV19,-,15,TRBJ1-3,TRBD1,CASSQGADTGNTIYF,TGTGCCTCGAGCCAGGGGGCGGACACTGGAAACACCATATATTTT
TRBV7-3,-,15,TRBJ2-3,-,CASSPVGGRTDTQYF,TGTGCCAGCAGCCCCGTGGGGGGGCGTACAGATACGCAGTATTTT
TRBV15,-,15,TRBJ2-7,TRBD2,CATSRLAGPSYEQYF,TGTGCCACCAGCCGCCTAGCGGGACCTTCCTACGAGCAGTACTTC
TRBV18,-,17,TRBJ2-1,-,CASSQNGIQASYNEQFF,TGTGCCAGCTCGCAAAACGGGATACAAGCCTCCTACAATGAGCAGTTCTTC
TRBV5-1,-,17,TRBJ2-6,TRBD1,CASSLDRAPSGANVLTF,TGCGCCAGCAGCCTGGACAGGGCGCCCTCTGGGGCCAACGTCCTGACTTTC
TRBV6-5,-,16,TRBJ2-7,TRBD1,CASSYSAQGSSYEQYF,TGTGCCAGCAGTTACTCGGCACAGGGGAGCTCCTACGAGCAGTACTTC
TRBV15,-,13,TRBJ2-7,-,CATSRGIDYEQYF,TGTGCCACCAGCAGAGGGATCGACTACGAGCAGTACTTC
TRBV7-9,-,16,TRBJ2-1,TRBD2,CASSPRLAGGVGEQFF,TGTGCCAGCAGCCCGCGACTAGCGGGGGGGGTTGGGGAGCAGTTCTTC
TRBV30,-,14,TRBJ1-6,-,CATGVGQPNSPLHF,TGTGCCACTGGAGTGGGCCAGCCGAATTCACCCCTCCACTTT
TRBV5-1,once,14,TRBJ2-7,TRBD1,CASSLAQGAYEQYF,TGCGCCAGCAGCTTGGCGCAGGGGGCCTACGAGCAGTACTTC
TRBV19,once,15,TRBJ1-4,-,CASSTGGTTNEKLFF,TGTGCCAGTAGTACGGGGGGGACAACTAATGAAAAACTGTTTTTT
TRBV7-9,-,18,TRBJ2-2,-,CASSLPRSTGKNTGELFF,TGTGCCAGCAGCTTACCCCGATCGACAGGAAAGAACACCGGGGAGCTGTTTTTT
TRBV23-1,-,12,TRBJ2-7,-,CDTHRSSYEQYF,TGCGACACACATAGAAGTTCCTACGAGCAGTACTTC
TRBV7-3,once,17,TRBJ2-1,TRBD2,CASSWTSGTSSYNEQFF,TGTGCCAGCAGTTGGACTAGCGGGACTAGCTCCTACAATGAGCAGTTCTTC
TRBV5-1,-,14,TRBJ2-7,-,CASSLDPGSYEQYF,TGCGCCAGCAGCTTGGATCCCGGTTCCTACGAGCAGTACTTC
TRBV28,-,16,TRBJ2-7,-,CASSLEAASSSYEQYF,TGTGCCAGCAGTTTAGAGGCGGCTAGTAGCTCCTACGAGCAGTACTTC
TRBV5-1,-,14,TRBJ1-5,-,CASSHRGGEQPQHF,TGCGCCAGCAGCCACCGAGGGGGTGAGCAGCCCCAGCATTTT
TRBV5-4,-,11,TRBJ2-5,-,CASSVTETQYF,TGTGCCAGCAGCGTAACAGAGACCCAGTACTTC
TRBV6-5,once,14,TRBJ1-1,-,CASSYSKGATEAFF,TGTGCCAGCAGTTACTCGAAGGGCGCCACTGAAGCTTTCTTT
TRBV2,-,11,TRBJ2-7,-,CASSVGYEQYF,TGTGCCAGCAGCGTGGGGTACGAGCAGTACTTC
TRBV5-5,-,15,TRBJ2-3,TRBD2,CASSGLAGVPDTQYF,TGTGCCAGCAGCGGACTAGCGGGGGTACCAGATACGCAGTATTTT
TRBV5-4,-,14,TRBJ1-4,-,CASSLGGTNEKLFF,TGTGCCAGCAGCTTAGGAGGGACTAATGAAAAACTGTTTTTT
TRBV6-5,-,15,TRBJ1-1,-,CASSYSGPSSSEAFF,TGTGCCAGCAGTTATTCGGGACCGAGCTCCTCTGAAGCTTTCTTT
TRBV2,-,15,TRBJ1-4,TRBD1,CASSELTGDPGQLFF,TGTGCCAGCAGTGAACTGACAGGGGACCCTGGGCAACTGTTTTTT
TRBV19,-,16,TRBJ2-1,TRBD2,CASSKASGRLNNEQFF,TGTGCCAGTAGTAAAGCTAGCGGGAGGCTTAACAATGAGCAGTTCTTC
TRBV27,-,15,TRBJ1-2,-,CASSLSGVVGLGYTF,TGTGCCAGCAGTTTAAGCGGGGTGGTGGGGCTGGGCTACACCTTC
TRBV9,once,15,TRBJ2-1,TRBD2,CASSEGGTSLNEQFF,TGTGCCAGCAGCGAGGGGGGGACTAGCCTCAATGAGCAGTTCTTC
TRBV5-4,-,12,TRBJ2-7,-,CARSYREGEQYF,TGTGCCAGAAGCTACAGGGAGGGCGAGCAGTACTTC
TRBV2,-,13,TRBJ1-1,-,CASSLQRNTEAFF,TGTGCCAGCAGTTTACAGAGAAACACTGAAGCTTTCTTT
TRBV9,-,15,TRBJ2-1,-,CASSVAASPVHEQFF,TGTGCCAGCAGCGTAGCAGCGAGCCCTGTCCATGAGCAGTTCTTC
TRBV13,-,12,TRBJ1-1,-,CASSAPAGQAFF,TGTGCCAGCAGCGCCCCAGCGGGCCAGGCTTTCTTT
TRBV15,-,16,TRBJ2-2,-,CATSRVRGRNTGELFF,TGTGCCACCAGCCGCGTAAGGGGGAGGAACACCGGGGAGCTGTTTTTT